These 32 T cell receptor beta chains originate from one sample sequenced in a study of blood T cell repertoires in COVID-19. Repertoires were generated with immunoSEQ multiplex PCR, while TCRdb's copy carries only in-frame clones and drops some. Of about 120,000 clones detected, approximately 83% appear once; the ten largest clones hold about 4.2%. Input material: peripheral blood. All receptors derive from a woman in her seventies with acute or convalescent COVID-19.

This clone appeared a few times. This chain connects TRBV28 to TRBJ1-1; the D is unclear. Trimming cost V 6 bases and J 8 bases, with 22 bases left between them. Germline V gives CDR1 MDHEN, CDR2 SYDVKM. This CDR3 has 15 amino acids. The CDR3: CASSSRRQREEEAFF. DNA of the CDR3: TGTGCCAGCAGCTCCAGAAGGCAAAGAGAGGAAGAAGCTTTCTTT. The full variable domain, rest sourced from reference TRBV28 and TRBJ1-1, is DVKVTQSSRYLVKRTGEKVFLECVQDMDHENMFWYRQDPGLGLRLIYFSYDVKMKEKGDIPEGYSVSREKKERFSLILESASTNQTSMYLCASSSRRQREEEAFFGQGTRLTVV.

The J gene is TRBJ2-5, the V gene TRBV11-2; D not resolved. CDR3 length: 14 residues. Germline-derived CDR1 and CDR2 are SGHAT and FQNNGV. Trimming took 3 bases from V and 5 from J, leaving 13 bases between them. The CDR3, as DNA: TGTGCCAGCAGCTTGTCGCTAGGCTTGGAGACCCAGTACTTC. It is translated as CASSLSLGLETQYF.

J is TRBJ2-2 and V is TRBV18; 8 bases map to TRBD1. CDR1 KGHSH and CDR2 LQKENI come from the germline V gene. The CDR3 has 15 residues. V lost 4 bases to trimming and J lost 3 bases; unmatched junction nucleotides: 4. The CDR3 DNA sequence: TGTGCCAGCTCACTGGGGACAGGCGACACCGGGGAGCTGTTTTTT. The encoded protein is CASSLGTGDTGELFF.

The J gene is TRBJ2-1, the V gene TRBV7-2; 12 nucleotides line up with TRBD2. Germline CDR1 and CDR2: SGHTA and FQGNSA. This CDR3 has 18 residues. Germline trimming cut 7 bases from V and 5 bases from J; bases unmatched to any gene: 15. The CDR3 DNA follows: TGTGCCAGCATCCGCAGGGCTAGCGGGGGGGCCGTCCACAATGAGCAGTTCTTC. Amino acids: CASIRRASGGAVHNEQFF.

V gene TRBV6-4 combines with J gene TRBJ1-2; D ambiguous. Germline loops: CDR1 MRHNA, CDR2 SNTAGT. This CDR3 region has 14 residues. With 2 bases removed from V and 8 bases from J, the gap between germline ends came to 15 bases. This chain's CDR3 is CASSDLRPGGGYTF. Written as DNA, the CDR3 is TGTGCCAGCAGTGACCTACGACCCGGCGGGGGCTACACCTTC.

V gene TRBV5-4 combines with J gene TRBJ2-1; 8 positions match TRBD1. V dropped 4 bases and J dropped 7; count of bases not matched to a gene: 13. The CDR3 loop spans 16 amino acids. Germline-derived CDR1 and CDR2 are SGHNT and YYREEE (reference sequence). The CDR3 region is CASSRRQGTLGNEQFF. The CDR3 nucleotides are TGTGCCAGCAGCAGACGACAGGGGACCTTAGGGAATGAGCAGTTCTTC.

The J gene is TRBJ1-4, the V gene TRBV7-9; D is perhaps TRBD1 (5 bases). Germline CDR1 is SEHNR and CDR2 is FQNEAQ (reference sequence). This CDR3 contains 12 residues. Between the trimmed V and J ends, which lost 5 bases and 11 bases, there was a span of 12 bases. CDR3 DNA sequence: TGTGCCAGCAGCACAGGCGAAGGGAAACTGTTTTTT. It codes for CASSTGEGKLFF.

The J gene is TRBJ1-2, the V gene TRBV2, with D tentatively TRBD1 (6 bases). Germline values: CDR1 SNHLY, CDR2 FYNNEI. V shed 4 bases and J shed 2 bases, with 14 bases lying between them. The CDR3 runs 15 residues. The CDR3 coding sequence is TGTGCCAGCAGTGCCGGGACGAGGGGGAACTATGGCTACACCTTC. Amino acid sequence: CASSAGTRGNYGYTF.

The chain is built from TRBV5-4 and TRBJ2-5, with TRBD1 matching 10 bases. There are 14 residues in the CDR3. The germline V gene encodes CDR1 SGHNT and CDR2 YYREEE (reference sequence). Trimming took 3 bases from V and 4 from J; bases not matched to a gene: 3. As DNA, the CDR3 is TGTGCCAGCAGCTCCCGGACAGGGGGAGAGACCCAGTACTTC. It specifies CASSSRTGGETQYF.

This clone was found a few times. The rearrangement links TRBV7-8 to TRBJ1-1; D is uncertain. CDR1 is SGHVS, CDR2 FQNEAQ, per germline. The germline V and J ends were trimmed by 2 bases and 6 bases, with 16 bases remaining between them. The CDR3 has 15 amino acids. This CDR3 reads CASSLWRVQNSEAFF. In nucleotides, the CDR3 is TGTGCCAGCAGCTTATGGAGGGTTCAGAATTCTGAAGCTTTCTTT.

The chain is built from TRBV13 and TRBJ2-7; D call uncertain. The CDR3 totals 16 residues. Germline assignment: CDR1 PRHDT and CDR2 FYEKMQ (reference sequence). Trimming removed 2 bases from V and 2 bases from J, with 16 bases in between. The CDR3 DNA sequence: TGTGCCAGCAGCTTAACACCCGGAGAGGTTACCTACGAGCAGTACTTC. Protein sequence: CASSLTPGEVTYEQYF.

The chain couples TRBV5-1 to TRBJ2-1; 10 bases are a match to TRBD1. The junction had 7 bases not matched to a gene; V was cut back by 0 bases and J by 4 bases. Germline V CDR1 and CDR2: SGHRS, YFSETQ. CDR3 size: 17 residues. CDR3 amino acids: CASSLAPTGGSYNEQFF. CDR3 in DNA: TGCGCCAGCAGCTTGGCCCCGACAGGGGGCTCGTACAATGAGCAGTTCTTC.

The chain is built from TRBV12-3 or TRBV12-4 and TRBJ1-5; D is undetermined. Between the trimmed V and J ends, which lost 5 bases and 3 bases, there was a span of 8 bases. CDR3 length: 13 amino acids. This chain's CDR3 is CASSAGINQPQHF. For the CDR3, the DNA is TGTGCCAGCAGTGCGGGGATCAATCAGCCCCAGCATTTT.

This chain links TRBV7-2 with TRBJ2-3; possible D gene TRBD1, 6 bases. The V gene's germline CDR1 is SGHTA and CDR2 FQGNSA. V lost 4 bases, J lost 1 base, and 9 bases lay in between. The CDR3 consists of 14 residues. CDR3 loop: CASSYGQRTDTQYF. The CDR3 DNA follows: TGTGCCAGCAGCTACGGACAGCGCACAGATACGCAGTATTTT.

The chain has TRBV11-3 and TRBJ2-1, with a weak D call TRBD1 (5 bases). This CDR3 has 15 amino acids. The V end was cut by 2 bases, the J end by 6 bases, with 14 bases between. Germline V gene sequence: CDR1 SGHNT, CDR2 YENEEA. The CDR3 bases are TGTGCCAGCAGCTTACCCGGCAGGGCCATCAATGAGCAGTTCTTC. Amino acids: CASSLPGRAINEQFF.

The V call is TRBV5-4, the J call TRBJ1-2; tentative D call: TRBD1 (5 bases). The CDR3 consists of 15 residues. From germline, CDR1 is SGHNT and CDR2 YYREEE (reference sequence). Trimming took off 4 bases at V and 7 bases at J, with 20 bases between the two ends. The CDR3 nucleotides are TGTGCCAGCAGCCCGAGCCCCGGGGGGAGGGGTGGCTACACCTTC. Amino acids: CASSPSPGGRGGYTF. Full variable domain (remainder filled in from reference TRBV5-4 and TRBJ1-2): ETGVTQSPTHLIKTRGQQVTLRCSSQSGHNTVSWYQQALGQGPQFIFQYYREEENGRGNFPPRFSGLQFPNYSSELNVNALELDDSALYLCASSPSPGGRGGYTFGSGTRLTVV.

V is TRBV5-1 and J is TRBJ1-5; D gene unclear. The CDR3 spans 15 residues. The V gene's germline CDR1 is SGHRS and CDR2 YFSETQ. V was pared by 0 bases and J by 3 bases, with 10 bases between. CDR3 amino acids: CASSLAGHPNQPQHF. CDR3 in DNA: TGCGCCAGCAGCTTGGCTGGCCACCCCAATCAGCCCCAGCATTTT.

The genes are TRBV18 and TRBJ2-7, with TRBD1 matching over 7 bases. Per germline, CDR1 KGHSH and CDR2 LQKENI. The CDR3 has 15 residues. The V segment lost 2 bases and the J segment 4 bases; nucleotides outside the gene matches: 8. CDR3 loop: CASSPSGQVEYEQYF. CDR3 DNA: TGTGCCAGCTCACCATCAGGACAGGTCGAGTACGAGCAGTACTTC.

The chain links TRBV30 to TRBJ1-1; TRBD1 matches 7 bases. The CDR3 consists of 17 residues. Germline lookup yields CDR1 GTSNPN and CDR2 SVGIG (reference sequence). The V and J ends lost 4 bases and 0 bases, in that order; junction bases with no gene match: 14. The CDR3: CAWIRGQNSFVNTEAFF. The CDR3 DNA is TGTGCCTGGATTAGGGGGCAGAACTCTTTTGTGAACACTGAAGCTTTCTTT. Full variable domain (remainder filled in from reference TRBV30 and TRBJ1-1): SQTIHQWPATLVQPVGSPLSLECTVEGTSNPNLYWYRQAAGRGLQLLFYSVGIGQISSEVPQNLSASRPQDRQFILSSKKLLLSDSGFYLCAWIRGQNSFVNTEAFFGQGTRLTVV.

CDR3 sequence: CASRRVDSGANVLTF. DNA of the CDR3: TGTGCCAGTAGGAGGGTTGACTCTGGGGCCAACGTCCTGACTTTC. The rearrangement joins TRBV19 to TRBJ2-6; TRBD2 might be the D (5 bases). CDR1 and CDR2 (germline): LNHDA, SQIVND (reference sequence). V was shortened by 6 bases and J by 0 bases, with 9 bases between the two germline ends. This CDR3 is 15 amino acids long.

The chain employs TRBV5-3 and TRBJ2-5; 10 positions match TRBD2. TRBV5-3 is an ORF for which the function is uncertain. CDR3 length: 17 amino acids. The J segment lost 0 bases and the V segment lost 0 bases, leaving 5 bases of the junction unmatched. CDR3 bases: TGTGCCAGAAGCTTGGACATAGCGGGGGGTTACCAAGAGACCCAGTACTTC. This codes for CARSLDIAGGYQETQYF.

CDR3 region: CASSLTQGNTDTQYF. The CDR3, as DNA: TGTGCCAGCAGCTTAACCCAGGGGAACACAGATACGCAGTATTTT. The chain has TRBV5-6 and TRBJ2-3; tentative D call: TRBD1 (6 bases). Between the trimmed V and J ends, which lost 2 bases and 2 bases, there was a span of 12 bases. The CDR3 loop spans 15 amino acids. Looked up from germline, CDR1 is SGHDT and CDR2 is YYEEEE.

This chain links TRBV6-6 with TRBJ1-2; 9 bases align to TRBD1. From germline, CDR1 is MNHNY and CDR2 SVGAGI (reference sequence). The V gene end was trimmed by 6 bases and the J gene end by 4 bases; junction bases not matched to a gene: 6. The CDR3 sequence is 14 residues long. As DNA, the CDR3 is TGTGCCAGCAGCCGGGGACAGGGAGGCTATGGCTACACCTTC. It translates to CASSRGQGGYGYTF.

Concerning this clone itself: At the DNA level, this CDR3 is encoded by other sequences in the same sample as well. The chain links TRBV7-2 to TRBJ1-5; possible D gene TRBD1, 5 bases. Looked up from germline, CDR1 is SGHTA and CDR2 is FQGNSA. V was clipped by 5 bases and J by 2 bases, with 10 bases between them. The CDR3 contains 14 residues. The CDR3 DNA reads TGTGCCAGCAGCCCGGGGGGAGGCAATCAGCCCCAGCATTTT. It codes for CASSPGGGNQPQHF.

V is TRBV2 and J is TRBJ1-2; D is unclear. V lost 0 bases, J lost 8 bases, and 19 bases lay in between. From germline, CDR1 is SNHLY and CDR2 FYNNEI. The CDR3 is 16 amino acids. The CDR3: CASSEALKAGAGGYTF. The CDR3 DNA reads TGTGCCAGCAGTGAAGCGCTTAAGGCAGGTGCGGGAGGCTACACCTTC.

The chain links TRBV4-3 to TRBJ1-4; D perhaps matches TRBD1 (6 bases). This CDR3 spans 16 amino acids. Germline CDR1 reads LGHNA; CDR2 reads YSLEER. V lost 0 bases to trimming and J lost 7 bases, with 15 bases between them. As DNA, the CDR3 is TGCGCCAGCAGCCAAGAGTGGAGACAGGTCTTTGAAAAACTGTTTTTT. Translation gives CASSQEWRQVFEKLFF.

This clone was counted a single time. V gene TRBV15 combines with J gene TRBJ2-1, with 9 bases lining up with TRBD2. J lost 9 bases, V lost 0 bases, and 9 bases had no gene match. This CDR3 contains 16 residues. Germline-derived CDR1 and CDR2 are LNHNV and YYDKDF (reference sequence). The CDR3 DNA is TGTGCCACCAGCAGAGAGTGGCGGGGGGGGGCCAGTGAGCAGTTCTTC. Encoded protein: CATSREWRGGASEQFF.

In this sample, this clone turned up a few times. The chain combines TRBV10-1 with TRBJ2-1, with TRBD2 matching over 14 bases. Germline V CDR1 and CDR2: WNHNN, SYGVQD (reference sequence). Germline trimming cut 3 bases from V and 4 bases from J; bases unmatched to any gene: 14. This CDR3 has 20 amino acids. The CDR3 DNA follows: TGCGCCAGCAGTGACAGAGGGACTAGCGGGGGCCGCCTAAATTACAATGAGCAGTTCTTC. Translation gives CASSDRGTSGGRLNYNEQFF.

V usage is TRBV3-1 (or the pseudogene TRBV3-2) and J usage is TRBJ1-1, with TRBD1 as a possible D gene (5 bases). The CDR3 sequence is 14 residues long. The germline V and J ends were trimmed by 7 bases and 2 bases, with 14 bases remaining between them. Looked up from germline, CDR1 is LGHDT and CDR2 is YNNKEL (reference sequence). CDR3: CASTRRGGNTEAFF. The CDR3 DNA is TGTGCCAGCACCCGAAGGGGCGGCAACACTGAAGCTTTCTTT.

The chain recombines TRBV19 with TRBJ1-1; D is uncertain. V gave up 6 bases and J gave up 2 bases, with 10 bases separating them. Per germline, CDR1 LNHDA and CDR2 SQIVND (reference sequence). This CDR3 region has 13 residues. The CDR3 reads CASSVRRNTEAFF. CDR3 coding DNA: TGTGCCAGTAGCGTACGGAGAAACACTGAAGCTTTCTTT.

Here the CDR3 reads CASSPLRLAGGGTDTQYF. CDR3 DNA: TGTGCCAGCAGCCCCCTCAGACTAGCGGGGGGGGGCACAGATACGCAGTATTTT. This rearrangement joins TRBV7-9 to TRBJ2-3, with 14 bases aligning to TRBD2. Germline-derived CDR1 and CDR2 are SEHNR and FQNEAQ (reference sequence). V shed 5 bases and J 1 base; nucleotides not matched to a gene: 8. This CDR3 comprises 18 residues. The full variable domain, rest sourced from reference TRBV7-9 and TRBJ2-3, is DTGVSQNPRHKITKRGQNVTFRCDPISEHNRLYWYRQTLGQGPEFLTYFQNEAQLEKSRLLSDRFSAERPKGSFSTLEIQRTEQGDSAMYLCASSPLRLAGGGTDTQYFGPGTRLTVL.

This clone was seen only once. It is likely a read error, because the conserved phenylalanine at the end of the CDR3 is missing. It is unclear where the CDR3 begins or ends on the DNA, so no DNA is shown, and the CDR3 is as TCRdb lists it. The genes are TRBV6-1 and TRBJ1-2. Germline V gives CDR1 MNHNS, CDR2 SASEGT. The CDR3 spans 13 amino acids, including both terminal residues. The CDR3 loop reads CASSEASDLPSSL.